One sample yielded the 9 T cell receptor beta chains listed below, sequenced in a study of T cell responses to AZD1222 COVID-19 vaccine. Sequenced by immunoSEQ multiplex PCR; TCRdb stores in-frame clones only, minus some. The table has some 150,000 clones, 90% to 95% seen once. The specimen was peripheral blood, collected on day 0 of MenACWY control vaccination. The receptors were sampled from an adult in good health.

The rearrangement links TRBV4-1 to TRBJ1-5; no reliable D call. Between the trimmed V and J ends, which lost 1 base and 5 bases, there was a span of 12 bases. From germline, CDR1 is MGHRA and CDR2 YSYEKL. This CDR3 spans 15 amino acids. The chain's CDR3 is CASSQASGVYQPQHF. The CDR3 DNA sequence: TGCGCCAGCAGCCAAGCTAGTGGGGTTTATCAGCCCCAGCATTTT.

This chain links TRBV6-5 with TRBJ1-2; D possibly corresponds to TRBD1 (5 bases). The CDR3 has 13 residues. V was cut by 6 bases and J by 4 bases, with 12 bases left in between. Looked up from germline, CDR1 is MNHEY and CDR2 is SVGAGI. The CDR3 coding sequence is TGTGCCAGCAGCCCCCGGGACGGCTATGGCTACACCTTC. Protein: CASSPRDGYGYTF.

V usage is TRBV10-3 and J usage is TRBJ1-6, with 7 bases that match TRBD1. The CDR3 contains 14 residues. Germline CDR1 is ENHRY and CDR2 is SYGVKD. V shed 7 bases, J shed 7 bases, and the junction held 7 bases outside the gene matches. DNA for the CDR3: TGTGCCATCAAGAGCAGGGGGGACAATTCACCCCTCCACTTT. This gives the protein CAIKSRGDNSPLHF.

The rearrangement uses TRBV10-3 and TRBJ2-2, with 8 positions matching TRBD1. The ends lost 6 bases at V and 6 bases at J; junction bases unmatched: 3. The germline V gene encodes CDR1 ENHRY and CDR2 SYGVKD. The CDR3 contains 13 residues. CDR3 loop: CAIRDRDPGELFF. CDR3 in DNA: TGTGCCATCAGGGACAGGGACCCCGGGGAGCTGTTTTTT.

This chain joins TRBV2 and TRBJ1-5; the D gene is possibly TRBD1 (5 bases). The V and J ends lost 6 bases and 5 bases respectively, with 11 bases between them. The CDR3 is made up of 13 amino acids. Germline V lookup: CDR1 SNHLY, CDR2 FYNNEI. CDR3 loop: CASSPLQDQPQHF. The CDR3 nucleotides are TGTGCCAGCAGCCCCTTACAGGATCAGCCCCAGCATTTT. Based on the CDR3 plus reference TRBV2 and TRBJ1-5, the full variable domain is EPEVTQTPSHQVTQMGQEVILRCVPISNHLYFYWYRQILGQKVEFLVSFYNNEISEKSEIFDDQFSVERPDGSNFTLKIRSTKLEDSAMYFCASSPLQDQPQHFGDGTRLSIL.

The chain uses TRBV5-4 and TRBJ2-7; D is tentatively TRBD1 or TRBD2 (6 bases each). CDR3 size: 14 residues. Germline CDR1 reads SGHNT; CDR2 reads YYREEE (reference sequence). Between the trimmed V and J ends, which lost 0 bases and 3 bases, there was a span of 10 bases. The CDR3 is CASSLVGGDYEQYF. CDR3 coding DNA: TGTGCCAGCAGCTTGGTCGGGGGCGACTACGAGCAGTACTTC.

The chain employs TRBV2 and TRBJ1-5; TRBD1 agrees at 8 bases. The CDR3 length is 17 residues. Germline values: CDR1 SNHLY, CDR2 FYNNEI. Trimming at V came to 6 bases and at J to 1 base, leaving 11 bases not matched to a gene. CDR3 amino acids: CASSPPFWTGSNQPQHF. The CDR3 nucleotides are TGTGCCAGCAGCCCACCTTTCTGGACAGGGAGCAATCAGCCCCAGCATTTT.

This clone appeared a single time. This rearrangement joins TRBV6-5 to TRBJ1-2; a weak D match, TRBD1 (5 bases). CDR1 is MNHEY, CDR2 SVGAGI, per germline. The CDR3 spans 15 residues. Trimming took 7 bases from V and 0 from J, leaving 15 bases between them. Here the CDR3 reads CASTERGSSNYGYTF. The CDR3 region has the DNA TGTGCCAGCACCGAGCGGGGGAGTTCTAACTATGGCTACACCTTC.

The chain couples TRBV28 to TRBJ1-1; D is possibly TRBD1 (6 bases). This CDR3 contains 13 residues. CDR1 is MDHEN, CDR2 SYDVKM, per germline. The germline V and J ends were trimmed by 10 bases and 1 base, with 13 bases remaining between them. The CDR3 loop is CATHDRTNTEAFF. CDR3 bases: TGTGCCACACACGACAGGACGAACACTGAAGCTTTCTTT.